These T cell receptor beta chains were read from a single sample in a study of control samples from healthy donors and cancer patients. Clones were read by immunoSEQ multiplex PCR, and TCRdb kept only the in-frame ones, dropping some. The data show almost 95,000 clones, with roughly nine tenths seen just once and around 3.8% held by the top ten. Sequences were obtained from blood. The receptors derive from a woman aged 18-29 years in good health. CDR3s include the opening cysteine and the closing phenylalanine or tryptophan. Fields, in order: clone size, D gene, V gene, CDR3 length, J gene, CDR3 protein, CDR3 DNA. The D gene is left open where the match is weak. The size field is filled for only some rows; it gives once, few, many or a size class.

-	TRBD2	TRBV6-5	14	TRBJ2-1	CASRWQGLYNEQFF	TGTGCCAGCAGGTGGCAGGGACTATACAATGAGCAGTTCTTC
-	-	TRBV6-5	13	TRBJ1-1	CASSYYGQVEAFF	TGTGCCAGCAGTTACTATGGGCAGGTTGAAGCTTTCTTT
-	-	TRBV4-1	14	TRBJ1-1	CASSPGEQNTEAFF	TGCGCCAGCAGCCCAGGGGAGCAGAACACTGAAGCTTTCTTT
-	-	TRBV21-1	16	TRBJ2-4	CASSTTRLKSKNIQYF	TGTGCCAGCAGCACCACCCGGTTGAAGTCCAAAAACATTCAGTACTTC
-	-	TRBV4-1	15	TRBJ1-2	CASSIFFQGTYGYTF	TGCGCCAGCAGTATTTTTTTCCAGGGGACCTATGGCTACACCTTC
-	-	TRBV7-9	16	TRBJ1-2	CASSLVLLTANYGYTF	TGTGCCAGCAGCTTAGTTTTACTGACAGCTAACTATGGCTACACCTTC
-	-	TRBV4-2	16	TRBJ2-3	CASSQTLAALTDTQYF	TGTGCCAGCAGCCAGACTCTGGCGGCTCTAACAGATACGCAGTATTTT
-	TRBD1	TRBV20-1	15	TRBJ1-1	CSASRAGGEMPEAFF	TGCAGTGCTAGTCGCGCAGGGGGCGAAATGCCTGAAGCTTTCTTT
-	-	TRBV25-1	15	TRBJ1-4	CASSESVGVPEKLFF	TGTGCCAGCAGTGAATCCGTCGGAGTTCCTGAAAAACTGTTTTTT
-	-	TRBV24-1	15	TRBJ2-5	CATSDGKMYQETQYF	TGTGCCACCAGTGATGGCAAGATGTACCAAGAGACCCAGTACTTC
once	-	TRBV5-1	14	TRBJ2-7	CASTPGQGLYEQYF	TGCGCCAGCACCCCGGGGCAGGGGTTGTACGAGCAGTACTTC
-	-	TRBV7-2	15	TRBJ1-2	CASSFDTSPYYGYTF	TGTGCCAGCAGCTTTGATACTTCCCCCTACTATGGCTACACCTTC
-	-	TRBV5-1	15	TRBJ2-7	CATSSGAGDSYEQYF	TGCGCCACCTCCTCGGGGGCCGGGGACTCCTACGAGCAGTACTTC
few	-	TRBV15	14	TRBJ2-7	CATSRAGGGYEQYF	TGTGCCACCAGCAGAGCCGGGGGTGGGTACGAGCAGTACTTC
-	-	TRBV7-2	13	TRBJ2-7	CASSLRESYEQYF	TGTGCCAGCAGTTTACGGGAGTCCTACGAGCAGTACTTC
-	-	TRBV6-5	12	TRBJ1-2	CASSYSTHGYTF	TGTGCCAGCAGTTACTCGACCCATGGCTACACCTTC
-	-	TRBV19	15	TRBJ1-2	CASTWDIESNYGYTF	TGTGCCAGTACTTGGGACATAGAGTCTAACTATGGCTACACCTTC
-	-	TRBV2	13	TRBJ2-7	CASTAVPDYEQYF	TGTGCCAGCACCGCCGTCCCGGACTACGAGCAGTACTTC
once	-	TRBV6-5	15	TRBJ1-5	CASSYSVDRNQPQHF	TGTGCCAGCAGTTACTCGGTGGACAGAAATCAGCCCCAGCATTTT
-	-	TRBV11-1	16	TRBJ2-7	CASSPPFLGITYEQYF	TGTGCCAGCAGCCCTCCCTTCCTCGGGATAACCTACGAGCAGTACTTC
-	TRBD2	TRBV2	16	TRBJ2-3	CASSFDRLASTDTQYF	TGTGCCAGCAGTTTCGACCGACTAGCAAGCACAGATACGCAGTATTTT
once	TRBD1	TRBV2	14	TRBJ1-2	CASSVVGTGYGYTF	TGTGCCAGCAGTGTGGTTGGGACAGGGTATGGCTACACCTTC
-	-	TRBV10-3	16	TRBJ1-6	CAISTEIPTYNSPLHF	TGTGCCATCAGTACAGAGATCCCTACCTATAATTCACCCCTCCACTTT
-	TRBD1	TRBV19	15	TRBJ1-1	CASSDPRTGGTEAFF	TGTGCCAGTAGTGACCCTCGGACAGGGGGCACTGAAGCTTTCTTT
-	-	TRBV2	16	TRBJ1-2	CASSLGQTLANYGYTF	TGTGCCAGCAGCCTGGGGCAGACCCTGGCTAACTATGGCTACACCTTC
-	TRBD2	TRBV19	15	TRBJ2-7	CASSNRIAGGHEQYF	TGTGCCAGTAGTAACCGGATAGCGGGGGGTCACGAGCAGTACTTC
-	TRBD1	TRBV3-1/TRBV3-2	14	TRBJ2-7	CASSPSDRGLWQYF	TGTGCCAGCAGCCCGTCCGACAGGGGGCTCTGGCAGTACTTC
-	TRBD1	TRBV18	15	TRBJ1-4	CASSPPEGANEKLFF	TGTGCCAGCTCACCACCTGAGGGGGCCAATGAAAAACTGTTTTTT
-	-	TRBV25-1	13	TRBJ1-2	CASSDENRYGYTF	TGTGCCAGCAGTGATGAGAACCGTTATGGCTACACCTTC